This entry concerns a single TCR beta chain. Being one base from a much bigger clone, this may be a read error. Lacking the conserved final phenylalanine or tryptophan, this CDR3 likely reflects a read error. The source of the sample is a study of glioma-infiltrating T cells. Using RNA template, CDR3s of TCR alpha and beta were amplified with iRepertoire arm-PCR. One entry per CDR3 protein, called by TCRdb with MiXCR from the multiplex PCR reads. The sample consists of about 200,000 distinct CDR3 sequences, around 32% of them appearing once. The germline CDR1 and CDR2 sequences are SNHLY and FYNNEI. Deletions cut 8 bases from V and 13 bases from J, with 27 bases between. The CDR3 runs 15 residues.

This chain connects TRBV2 to TRBJ2-1; D perhaps matches TRBD2 (6 bases). Sample: glioma tissue, nonneoplastic brain tissue, or PBMCs (not recorded which). The source is a human donor with low-grade glioma or glioblastoma, undergoing nonglioma brain surgery, or in good health (not recorded which). The CDR3 sequence: CASLSTGTRTVYQFS. DNA for the CDR3: TGTGCCAGCCTATCGACGGGGACTCGTACCGTGTATCAGTTCTCC.